This is a list of T cell receptor beta chains from one sample in a study of blood T cell repertoires in COVID-19. Assay used: immunoSEQ multiplex PCR; TCRdb lists only in-frame clones, some missing. The sample carries about 220,000 clones, 80% to 90% recorded once. Sequences were obtained from PBMCs or T cells enriched from blood (not recorded which). Receptors were obtained from a woman younger than 30 in a cohort exposed to, infected with or recovered from COVID-19 (not recorded which). Both conserved end residues are trimmed from each CDR3. Each record gives: V gene, CDR3 protein.

TRBV7-9,ASSLWQGLREQY
TRBV27,ASRNGQGYYEQY
TRBV4-2,ASSQDRGYQPQH
TRBV7-6,ASSSISENYGYT
TRBV5-5,ASSLSGSRTYTEAF
TRBV12-5,ASGLGSWTDTQY
TRBV5-1,ASSLDPQGNTIY
TRBV7-3,ASSLGAGVYEQY
TRBV10-1,ASSEKALAAASVDTQY
TRBV6-1,ASSEEEQIGAF
TRBV4-1,ASSQGGLAGGTDTQY
TRBV10-2,ASTRGDTGELF
TRBV5-6,ASSLSLAGPREQY
TRBV9,ASSVDYQGLAGDEQF
TRBV10-2,ASLNTGRTDTQY
TRBV18,ASSPRPDSLPAFYGYT
TRBV5-6,ASSLAVGAQETQY
TRBV19,ASRQGNTIY
TRBV6-1,ASSEPPWTERQNIQY
TRBV27,ASSPGEGESEQY
TRBV15,ATSRDGQGEETQY
TRBV9,ASSARTSGDTGELF
TRBV10-2,ASQRGEGYGNQPQH
TRBV7-3,ASSPRTSGRDEQF
TRBV6-2/TRBV6-3,ASSYSTAWSTDTQY
TRBV2,ASRDRTDYGYT
TRBV3-1/TRBV3-2,ASSPGQTTSEQY
TRBV3-1/TRBV3-2,ASSLGQGHSPLH
TRBV7-9,ASSGGSSGSYNEQF
TRBV25-1,ASSGGGYIEAF
TRBV27,ASSLYSGGDPRQQTDTQY
TRBV2,ASSGDRLNTEAF